This paragraph reports one T cell receptor (beta chain). What it binds is not known. V lost 7 bases and J lost 2, with 15 bases in between. There are 14 residues in the CDR3. CDR1 and CDR2 from the germline V gene are SQVTM and ANQGSEA. This sample was taken from a study of early T cells in non-severe SARS-CoV-2 infection. Background on the study: Bulk RNA from unsorted whole blood was sequenced; chains were unpaired.

Attachment of unique molecular identifiers to individual cDNA molecules was performed. In TCRdb, the 5' RACE reads were re-called with MiXCR into one record per CDR3 protein. The repertoire includes 50,000 to 65,000 distinct CDR3 sequences, 10% to 15% of them detected once, and roughly 4.2% sits in the top ten. Findings of the study overall: Private and CD4 specificities were missed by VDJdb matching, skewed to anti-spike CD8.

The origin of this receptor is an adult who was a healthcare worker with PCR-confirmed SARS-CoV-2 infection or an uninfected control (not recorded which). J is TRBJ1-3 and V is TRBV29-1; D possibly corresponds to TRBD1 (6 bases). The sample comprised whole blood. The CDR3 bases are TGCAGCGCTTTGACAGGAGGGACTGGAAACACCATATATTTT. Translation gives CSALTGGTGNTIYF.